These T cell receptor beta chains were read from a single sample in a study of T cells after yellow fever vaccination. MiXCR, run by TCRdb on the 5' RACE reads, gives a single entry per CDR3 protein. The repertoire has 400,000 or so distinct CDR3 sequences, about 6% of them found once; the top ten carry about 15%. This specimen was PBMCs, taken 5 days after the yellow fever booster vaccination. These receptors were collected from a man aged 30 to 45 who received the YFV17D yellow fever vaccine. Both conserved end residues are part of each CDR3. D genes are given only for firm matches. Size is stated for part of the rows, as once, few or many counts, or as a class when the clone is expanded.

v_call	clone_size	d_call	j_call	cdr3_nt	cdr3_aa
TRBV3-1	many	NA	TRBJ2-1	TGTGCCAGCAGCCAAGAAAGACCAAGACAGACAGAACAGTTCTTC	CASSQERPRQTEQFF
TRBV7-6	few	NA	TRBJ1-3	TGTGCCAGCACGAGCAGGACATACGGGGACACCATATATTTT	CASTSRTYGDTIYF
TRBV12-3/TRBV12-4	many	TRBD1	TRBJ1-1	TGTGCCAGCACCCCGGACAGGCGTGAAGCTTTCTTT	CASTPDRREAFF
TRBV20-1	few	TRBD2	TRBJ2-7	TGCAGTGCTATGCGGGAGTTCGAGCAGTACTTC	CSAMREFEQYF
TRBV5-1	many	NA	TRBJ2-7	TGCGCCAGCAGCTTGGACGCCTCGGGGCCGAGGGAGCAGTACTTC	CASSLDASGPREQYF
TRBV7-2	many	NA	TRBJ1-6	TGTGCCGGTGCGGAGGGCCTAGGGTCACCCCTCCACTTT	CAGAEGLGSPLHF
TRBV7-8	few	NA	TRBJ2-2	TGTGCCAGCAACCCAGTTAGAGGGGAGCTGTTTTTT	CASNPVRGELFF
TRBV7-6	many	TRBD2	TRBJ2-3	TGTGCCAGCAGCCCCCCGGCTGTGGGAGCCGGGGGGGATACGCAGTATTTT	CASSPPAVGAGGDTQYF
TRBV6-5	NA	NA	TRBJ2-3	TGTGCCAGCAGTTACGTGTACTCACGAGATACGCAGTATTTT	CASSYVYSRDTQYF
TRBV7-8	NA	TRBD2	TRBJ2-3	TGTGCCAGCAGCTTAGGACTAGCGATTAGCACAGATACGCAGTATTTT	CASSLGLAISTDTQYF
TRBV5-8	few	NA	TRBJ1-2	TGTGCCAGCAGCTTGGTAGGGGGCTACACCTTC	CASSLVGGYTF
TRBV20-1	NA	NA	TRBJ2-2	TGCAGTGCTAGTGGCGGGGCGAACACCGGGGAGCTGTTTTTT	CSASGGANTGELFF
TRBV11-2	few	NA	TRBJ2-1	TGTGCCAGCAGCTCTAGAGGGGTCTACAATGAGCAGTTCTTC	CASSSRGVYNEQFF
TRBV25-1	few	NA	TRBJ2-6	TGTGCCAGCAGTGAATTTGGGGCTGGGGCCAACGTCCTGACTTTC	CASSEFGAGANVLTF
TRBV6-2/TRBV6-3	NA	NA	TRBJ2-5	TGTGCCAGCAGTTACTTTGGGGGGCAGACCCAGTACTTC	CASSYFGGQTQYF
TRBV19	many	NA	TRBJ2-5	TGTGCCAGTAGAACTAGTGGTTCTAGAGAGACCCAGTACTTC	CASRTSGSRETQYF
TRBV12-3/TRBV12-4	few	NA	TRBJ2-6	TGTGCCAGCTCAAATAGGAACTGGGCCAACGTCCTGACTTTC	CASSNRNWANVLTF
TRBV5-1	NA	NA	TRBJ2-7	TGCGCCAGCAGCTTGCCGGGGGAAGGTTACGAGCAGTACTTC	CASSLPGEGYEQYF
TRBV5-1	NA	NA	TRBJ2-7	TGCGCCAGCAGCGCGGCAGGGTGGCCTCGGGAGCAGTACTTC	CASSAAGWPREQYF
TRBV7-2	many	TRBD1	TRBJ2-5	TGTGCCAGCAGCCAGGGGGCCCGAGAGACCCAGTACTTC	CASSQGARETQYF
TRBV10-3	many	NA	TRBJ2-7	TGTGCCACAAGGGCCCGAATAGGGTCCGAATACTACGAGCAGTACTTC	CATRARIGSEYYEQYF
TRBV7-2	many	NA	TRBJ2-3	TGTGCCAGCAGCCCGGCGTTTGGAGATACGCAGTATTTT	CASSPAFGDTQYF
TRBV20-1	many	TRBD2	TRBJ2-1	TGCAGTGCTACGACTAGCGGAGCCCCCTACAATGAGCAGTTCTTC	CSATTSGAPYNEQFF
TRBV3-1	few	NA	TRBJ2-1	TGTGCCAGCAGCCAAGCGGGGGTCAATGAGCAGTTCTTC	CASSQAGVNEQFF
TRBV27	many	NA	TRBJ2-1	TGTGCCAGCAGTTTCAAGTGGACCGGGGTTGAGCAGTTCTTC	CASSFKWTGVEQFF
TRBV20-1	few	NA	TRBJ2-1	TGCAGTGCTAGACCTCTGTCGATTGCTAGAAACAATGAGCAGTTCTTC	CSARPLSIARNNEQFF
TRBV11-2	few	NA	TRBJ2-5	TGTGCCAGCACACCCCCGGGGGCGGGAGCTTTCGAGACCCAGTACTTC	CASTPPGAGAFETQYF
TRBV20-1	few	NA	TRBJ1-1	TGCAGTGCTAGGGTGCAAAGAGGCGTCGGCACTGAAGCTTTCTTT	CSARVQRGVGTEAFF
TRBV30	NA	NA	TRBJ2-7	TGTGCCTGGAGTGTACGGGTCGGGGGAAGGAGAGAGCAGTACTTC	CAWSVRVGGRREQYF
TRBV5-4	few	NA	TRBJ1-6	TGTGCCAGCAGCTTATCCGGGACCATGAATTCACCCCTCCACTTT	CASSLSGTMNSPLHF
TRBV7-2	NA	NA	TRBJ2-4	TGTGCCAGCAGCCCCGACAGGTTTTGGAACAGTCAGTACTTC	CASSPDRFWNSQYF
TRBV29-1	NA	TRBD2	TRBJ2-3	TGCAGCGTTGGATCCCTTTTTATGCGGGGGAGCAAAGATACGCAGTATTTT	CSVGSLFMRGSKDTQYF
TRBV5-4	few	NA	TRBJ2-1	TGTGCCAGCAAGGACGAACAAGGGGTTTACAATGAGCAGTTCTTC	CASKDEQGVYNEQFF
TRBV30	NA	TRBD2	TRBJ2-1	TGTGCCTGGAGATCTACCGGGACTAGCGGACCGACCAATGAGCAGTTCTTC	CAWRSTGTSGPTNEQFF
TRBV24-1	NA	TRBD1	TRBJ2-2	TGTGCCACCGGGACAGGGGGCACCGGGGAGCTGTTTTTT	CATGTGGTGELFF
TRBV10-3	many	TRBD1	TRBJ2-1	TGTGCCATCAGTGGACAGGGAACCTACAATGAGCAGTTCTTC	CAISGQGTYNEQFF
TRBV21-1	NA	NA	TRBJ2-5	TGTGCCAGCAAGACAGTCCCGCATCACCAAGAGACCCAGTACTTC	CASKTVPHHQETQYF
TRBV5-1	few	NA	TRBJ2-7	TGCGCCAGCAGCTTAAACAGGGAGGTTTCCTACGAGCAGTACTTC	CASSLNREVSYEQYF
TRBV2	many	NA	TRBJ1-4	TGTGCCAGCAAAAGAGACGCAACTAATGAAAAACTGTTTTTT	CASKRDATNEKLFF
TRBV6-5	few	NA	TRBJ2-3	TGTGCCAGCAGTTACTCGAGTCCAGGCACAGATACGCAGTATTTT	CASSYSSPGTDTQYF
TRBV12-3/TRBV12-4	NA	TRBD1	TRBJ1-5	TGTGCCAGCAGTCTGACAGGGGGCTATCAGCCCCAGCATTTT	CASSLTGGYQPQHF
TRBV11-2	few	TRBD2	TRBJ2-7	TGTGCCAGCAGCTCTAGCGGGTCTGTCTACGAGCAGTACTTC	CASSSSGSVYEQYF
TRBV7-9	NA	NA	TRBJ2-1	TGTGCCAGCATCCAGGGGGGGGCGGGCGAGCAGTTCTTC	CASIQGGAGEQFF
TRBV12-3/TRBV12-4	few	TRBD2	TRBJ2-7	TGTGCCAGCACCCTGGCTAGCGGGCCCTACGAGCAGTACTTC	CASTLASGPYEQYF
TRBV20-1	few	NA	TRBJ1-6	TGCAGTGCTGACGACAATAGTTCACCCCTCCACTTT	CSADDNSSPLHF
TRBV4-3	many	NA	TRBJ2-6	TGCGCCAGCAGCGGTTCAGCAGGGTCCGGGGCCAACGTCCTGACTTTC	CASSGSAGSGANVLTF
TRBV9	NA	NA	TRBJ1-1	TGTGCCAGCAGCGTCTTATCCGACACTGAAGCTTTCTTT	CASSVLSDTEAFF
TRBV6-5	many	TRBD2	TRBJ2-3	TGTGCCAGCAGTTACTCGTTGGTCTTGGTGCGGGAGGGGTCAGATACGCAGTATTTT	CASSYSLVLVREGSDTQYF
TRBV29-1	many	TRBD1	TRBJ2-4	TGCAGCGTTGAAGATCAGGACAGGGGCTGGGACATTCAGTACTTC	CSVEDQDRGWDIQYF